This T cell receptor (beta chain) was observed in a study of CD8 T cells in Susac syndrome. Study summary: At the time their blood was drawn, patients with Susac syndrome were either therapy-naive, on corticosteroids (with some of them also receiving intravenous immunoglobulin), or on intravenous immunoglobulin alone.

V lost 4 bases to trimming and J lost 9 bases, with 16 bases between them. CDR1 is SGHVS and CDR2 is FNYEAQ in the germline V gene. This CDR3 has 14 residues. Random hexamers were used to reverse transcribe the RNA input (about 0.45 to 1 ug). Amplification of TCR beta CDR3 spanned 54 Vbeta and 13 Jbeta via immunoSEQ multiplex PCR. TCRdb recomputed calls from the immunoSEQ multiplex PCR reads with MiXCR, one row per CDR3 protein. The sample has 210,000 or so distinct CDR3 sequences, around 93% seen once. The receptor comes from a human donor with Susac syndrome. The specimen sequenced was CD4+ T cells from PBMCs. The V call is TRBV7-6, the J call TRBJ2-1; possibly TRBD2 for D (7 bases). The chain's CDR3 is CASSSNSGGGEQFF. CDR3 coding DNA: TGTGCCAGCAGCTCCAACTCGGGGGGCGGTGAGCAGTTCTTC.